This T cell receptor (beta chain) was found in a study of identical twins (dated by TCRdb to 2016 to 2017). In terms of the full investigation: The study deep-sequenced TCR alpha and beta repertoires from monozygotic twins, unrelated adults of various ages and cord blood to test whether fetal clonotypes persist. To rule out contamination, the twin experiments were replicated at different times with different library preparation protocols. General conclusions and limits of the study: Excess twin sharing in beta out-of-frame sequences was weaker because fewer shared sequences lowered the signal-to-noise ratio. Recombination models systematically underestimated out-of-frame TCR alpha sharing in monozygotic twins but agreed with sharing between unrelated individuals. Conclusions relied on cross-sectional statistical analysis, since the same donors could not be followed over many years. Invariant T cells such as MAIT and iNKT could partly confound zero-insertion analyses, although diverse VJ usage argued against such confounding for most clonotypes. Compared with coincidental sharing between unrelated individuals, out-of-frame TCR alpha sequences shared between twins had an excess of sequences with low generation probability. Abundant cord blood beta clonotypes carried fewer insertions; young adult naive repertoires showed a weaker similar trend, while memory repertoires showed none.

This clonotype was detected many times. Its antigen target is currently unknown. Per-base qualities were not stored, and no clone one base away is much larger. Receptor libraries were prepared by 5' RACE. Instrument on record: Illumina HiSeq 2000. Template switching introduced a universal primer binding site; the final cDNA contained a unique molecular identifier, enabling accurate counting of TCR cDNA molecules. First-strand cDNA for TCR alpha and beta chains was synthesized from specific primers in the conserved constant-segment region. Each cDNA library was double barcoded, with a SMART-Mk sample barcode plus Illumina barcodes, to control for contamination. TruSeq adapter sequences along with Illumina sample barcodes were introduced in two successive PCR steps. Sequencing of the TCR alpha and beta cDNA libraries was done on the Illumina HiSeq platform using custom primers. Processing in the source paper ran as follows. MiGEC processed the raw reads to extract unique molecular identifiers, while MiXCR was used to determine the CDR3 positions. For each individual, recombination models were inferred using an EM algorithm with the repgenHMM and IGoR tools. Shared clonotype analysis was performed with the tcR package in R, normalizing sharing by the product of cloneset sizes. To study raw recombination without the effects of thymic and clonal selection, out-of-frame nonproductive sequences were analyzed. TCRdb itself trimmed the public reads at Q25 with fastp, ran MiXCR and retained productive beta chains. Rows matching on CDR3 protein sequence are summarized as one entry with the most common DNA and genes. These V and J calls originate from TCRdb's pipeline instead of the authors' own analysis. The table for this sample lists about 240,000 distinct CDR3 sequences; roughly 13% of them were counted only once. The ten largest make up roughly 3.7% of the sample.

All donors were healthy Caucasians. The twin cohort consisted of three pairs of female monozygotic twins, all aged about 18 to 29 years. Miltenyi CD45RO+ enrichment and human naive T-cell isolation kits were used to isolate memory (CD45RO+) and naive T cells from PBMC. The CDR3 numbers 14 residues from cysteine through phenylalanine. The sequence is cut down to CDR3 DNA, 42 bases in frame from base 1. CDR1 is given as SGHTA and CDR2 as FQGNSA, both from the germline V gene. Unmatched junction bases come to 8, with V trimmed by 5 bases and J by 7 bases. The data were also submitted as part of a second study, on yellow fever vaccine responses in identical twins. In that second paper, the authors write: The T cell response to vaccination in identical twins was reported by the authors to appear partly convergent and partly personalized. In identical twins, the study followed T cell clones that responded to the vaccine with precision.

The receptor's source is a woman aged 18-29 years in good health. The rearranged chain carries TRBV7-2 and TRBJ1-5; a stretch of 7 junction bases matches TRBD1. The material sequenced was memory (CD45RO+) T cells sorted from blood. The meaning of the sample's cell subset or site label: CD45RO+ enriched T cells. The sequence in DNA is TGTGCCAGCAGCACCCAGGGGGTGGGGCAGCCCCAGCATTTT. Translated, this gives CASSTQGVGQPQHF.